These 9 T cell receptor beta chains share one sample of origin, sequenced in a study of cytomegalovirus exposure and HLA in healthy donors. PCR amplification relied on 60 Vbeta primers (plus 13 Jbeta primers). TCRdb's copy holds only in-frame clones and misses some; the assay was immunoSEQ multiplex PCR. The sample lists 90,000 to 120,000 clones; around four fifths were seen once. The material sequenced was PBMCs. These receptors originate from a man aged 25-45 years in good health and CMV-seronegative.

The chain is built from TRBV7-3 and TRBJ2-3; D remains ambiguous. Germline lookup yields CDR1 SGHTA and CDR2 FQGTGA. The CDR3 loop spans 15 amino acids. Trimming shortened V by 4 bases and J by 1 base, and 12 bases separated the two germline ends. The CDR3 nucleotides are TGTGCCAGCAGCTCCGTACCTGAGGGCACAGATACGCAGTATTTT. Protein sequence: CASSSVPEGTDTQYF.

This sequence joins TRBV5-8 and TRBJ2-4; D possibly corresponds to TRBD1 (6 bases). Germline lookup yields CDR1 SGHTS and CDR2 YDEGEE. CDR3 length equals 15 residues. V was trimmed by 4 bases and J by 6 bases, leaving 17 bases between them. CDR3 loop: CASSGIQGMLNIQYF. The CDR3 bases are TGTGCCAGCAGCGGGATTCAGGGGATGTTAAACATTCAGTACTTC.

CDR3 amino acids: CASSLSRGNEQFF. The CDR3, as DNA: TGTGCCAGCAGCTTATCCAGGGGCAATGAGCAGTTCTTC. This chain uses TRBV7-3 with TRBJ2-1; maybe TRBD1 (6 bases). The germline gives CDR1 SGHTA, CDR2 FQGTGA. V lost 2 bases and J lost 6, with 8 bases in between. CDR3 length: 13 amino acids. The complete variable domain, with remaining parts taken from reference TRBV7-3 and TRBJ2-1, reads GAGVSQTPSNKVTEKGKYVELRCDPISGHTALYWYRQSLGQGPEFLIYFQGTGAADDSGLPNDRFFAVRPEGSVSTLKIQRTERGDSAVYLCASSLSRGNEQFFGPGTRLTVL.

V usage is TRBV29-1 and J usage is TRBJ1-1; the D gene is possibly TRBD1 (6 bases). The ends were cut back, 1 base at V and 3 bases at J, with 15 bases in the middle. Germline CDR1 SQVTM, CDR2 ANQGSEA. The CDR3 totals 15 residues. The CDR3 DNA sequence: TGCAGCGTTGAAGCGCAGGGGCCGAGGGACACTGAAGCTTTCTTT. It is translated as CSVEAQGPRDTEAFF. Variable domain in full (rest from reference TRBV29-1 and TRBJ1-1): SAVISQKPSRDICQRGTSLTIQCQVDSQVTMMFWYRQQPGQSLTLIATANQGSEATYESGFVIDKFPISRPNLTFSTLTVSNMSPEDSSIYLCSVEAQGPRDTEAFFGQGTRLTVV.

The rearrangement links TRBV5-1 to TRBJ1-6, with D unresolved. This CDR3 comprises 13 residues. The germline V and J ends were trimmed by 6 bases and 6 bases, with 10 bases remaining between them. CDR1 is SGHRS, CDR2 YFSETQ, per germline. CDR3 in amino acids: CASMEATNSPLHF. The CDR3 DNA follows: TGCGCCAGCATGGAGGCGACTAATTCACCCCTCCACTTT.

A single count supports this clone. The rearrangement links TRBV28 to TRBJ1-3; no reliable D call. V lost 7 bases, J lost 1 base, and 8 bases lay in between. The CDR3 covers 13 residues. The germline V gene has CDR1 MDHEN and CDR2 SYDVKM. The CDR3 sequence is CASTPYSGNTIYF. The CDR3 DNA sequence: TGTGCCAGCACCCCTTATTCTGGAAACACCATATATTTT.

The chain uses TRBV9 and TRBJ2-1; D unresolved. CDR3 length: 16 amino acids. The germline V gene has CDR1 SGDLS and CDR2 YYNGEE. Trimming pared 4 bases from V and 0 bases from J, leaving 14 bases between. For the CDR3, the DNA is TGTGCCAGCAGCTTTACGACTGCCCACTCCTACAATGAGCAGTTCTTC. Its translation: CASSFTTAHSYNEQFF.

The V call is TRBV11-2, the J call TRBJ2-5, with TRBD2 matching 15 bases. V gave up 5 bases and J gave up 1 base; unmatched junction bases: 5. The CDR3 runs to 17 residues. Per the germline V gene, CDR1 is SGHAT and CDR2 is FQNNGV. The CDR3 nucleotides read TGTGCCAGCAGCCCCGGGACTAGCGGGGGGATCCAAGAGACCCAGTACTTC. It is translated as CASSPGTSGGIQETQYF.

The chain couples TRBV30 to TRBJ2-5; D remains unclear. Between the trimmed V and J ends, which lost 0 bases and 2 bases, there was a span of 16 bases. The CDR3 is made up of 16 amino acids. Germline V CDR1 and CDR2: GTSNPN, SVGIG (reference sequence). Here the CDR3 reads CAWSVYGSPTQETQYF. DNA for the CDR3: TGTGCCTGGAGTGTATACGGGTCTCCAACTCAAGAGACCCAGTACTTC.